This is a list of T cell receptor beta chains from one sample in a study of regulatory T cells in long-lasting Graves disease. One entry per CDR3 protein results from TCRdb running MiXCR on the multiplex PCR reads. This sample carries 300,000 to 500,000 distinct CDR3 sequences, 20% to 25% of them seen once, and the ten largest clones take roughly 20%. The source material was peripheral blood mononuclear cells (PBMCs), sampled when the disease was refractory, from a patient treated with antithyroid drugs. The receptors stem from a female donor with Graves disease. Each CDR3 is given with its conserved first and last residue. A D gene is named only where the DNA matches it firmly. Expanded clones are given a class, and other clones once, few, many or no size at all.

D gene	V gene	J gene	clone size	CDR3 length	CDR3 protein	CDR3 DNA
NA	TRBV3-1	TRBJ1-4	few	14	CASNQRAFNEKLFF	TGTGCCAGCAACCAACGGGCGTTTAATGAAAAACTGTTTTTT
TRBD2	TRBV12-3/TRBV12-4	TRBJ2-7	many	15	CASSLGPTSGNEQYF	TGTGCCAGCAGTTTGGGACCCACTAGCGGGAACGAGCAGTACTTC
NA	TRBV3-1	TRBJ1-2	NA	14	CASSDRQAGYGYTF	TGTGCCAGCAGTGACCGACAGGCAGGCTATGGCTACACCTTC
NA	TRBV20-1	TRBJ2-7	NA	14	CSARDLRQTYEQYF	TGCAGTGCTAGAGATTTAAGACAAACCTACGAGCAGTACTTC
NA	TRBV7-2	TRBJ1-1	few	11	CASSFLVEAFF	TGTGCCAGCAGCTTTCTGGTTGAAGCTTTCTTT
NA	TRBV7-9	TRBJ2-1	once	12	CASSLDSNEQFF	TGTGCCAGCAGCCTCGACAGCAATGAGCAGTTCTTC
TRBD2	TRBV10-3	TRBJ2-5	few	15	CAISRESSGRETQYF	TGTGCCATCAGTCGAGAGTCTAGCGGGAGAGAGACCCAGTACTTC
NA	TRBV9	TRBJ2-7	few	14	CASSVGAVTYEQYF	TGTGCCAGCAGCGTAGGGGCAGTTACCTACGAGCAGTACTTC
TRBD1	TRBV7-9	TRBJ1-6	few	16	CASSFSGQGHNSPLHF	TGTGCCAGCAGCTTTTCGGGACAGGGCCATAATTCACCCCTCCACTTT
TRBD2	TRBV2	TRBJ2-2	NA	16	CARDGTSGANTGELFF	TGTGCCAGGGATGGGACTAGCGGAGCGAACACCGGGGAGCTGTTTTTT
NA	TRBV2	TRBJ2-2	many	14	CASRRRENTGELFF	TGTGCCAGCAGAAGAAGGGAGAATACCGGGGAGCTGTTTTTT
TRBD2	TRBV6-6	TRBJ2-3	NA	15	CASSYSMASGDTQYF	TGTGCCAGCAGTTACTCGATGGCTAGCGGAGATACGCAGTATTTT
NA	TRBV7-9	TRBJ1-1	NA	13	CASSLGEYPEAFF	TGTGCCAGCAGCTTAGGCGAATACCCTGAAGCTTTCTTT
NA	TRBV11-2	TRBJ1-1	many	12	CASSFVGTEAFF	TGTGCCAGCAGCTTTGTGGGTACTGAAGCTTTCTTT
TRBD2	TRBV2	TRBJ2-7	many	17	CASSGDPSSGPSYEQYF	TGTGCCAGCAGTGGAGACCCGTCTAGCGGGCCCTCCTACGAGCAGTACTTC
NA	TRBV20-1	TRBJ1-6	few	11	CSAENSGRIHF	TGCAGTGCCGAAAATTCAGGTCGCATCCACTTT
TRBD1	TRBV5-1	TRBJ2-7	few	15	CASSAGQGALYEQYF	TGCGCCAGCAGCGCAGGACAGGGGGCTTTATACGAGCAGTACTTC
NA	TRBV7-9	TRBJ1-1	many	12	CASMNTNTEAFF	TGTGCCAGCATGAACACGAACACTGAAGCTTTCTTT
NA	TRBV20-1	TRBJ2-1	NA	14	CSARDRGLYNEQFF	TGCAGTGCTAGAGATAGAGGATTATACAATGAGCAGTTCTTC
NA	TRBV6-1	TRBJ1-1	many	15	CASILEGSSNTEAFF	TGTGCCAGCATCCTCGAGGGGTCCTCGAACACTGAAGCTTTCTTT
NA	TRBV27	TRBJ1-3	many	15	CASRRSGLSGNTIYF	TGTGCCAGCCGTAGGTCAGGCCTCTCTGGAAACACCATATATTTT
TRBD1	TRBV6-1	TRBJ2-7	once	15	CASSHRDRGTYEQYF	TGTGCCAGCAGTCACAGGGACAGGGGCACCTACGAGCAGTACTTC
TRBD2	TRBV5-1	TRBJ2-1	NA	15	CASSSGLPAYNEQFF	TGCGCCAGCAGCTCGGGACTACCTGCCTACAATGAGCAGTTCTTC
NA	TRBV29-1	TRBJ1-2	NA	12	CSIPSGKVGYTF	TGCAGCATACCCTCAGGGAAAGTAGGCTACACCTTC
NA	TRBV5-1	TRBJ2-2	NA	16	CASSLEGFGGTGELFF	TGCGCCAGCAGCTTGGAGGGCTTCGGGGGTACCGGGGAGCTGTTTTTT
TRBD1	TRBV2	TRBJ2-5	many	15	CASSEAHRGGETQYF	TGTGCCAGCAGTGAAGCGCACAGGGGCGGCGAGACCCAGTACTTC
NA	TRBV20-1	TRBJ1-4	many	14	CSAPHDGRRGKLFF	TGCAGTGCTCCCCACGATGGACGGCGCGGAAAACTGTTTTTT
NA	TRBV6-2/TRBV6-3	TRBJ2-5	few	13	CASSYVSSETQYF	TGTGCCAGCAGTTACGTCTCCTCTGAGACCCAGTACTTC
NA	TRBV2	TRBJ1-4	many	15	CASSALKGPNEKLFF	TGTGCCAGCAGTGCTTTAAAGGGACCGAATGAAAAACTGTTTTTT
TRBD1	TRBV15	TRBJ1-2	many	12	CATSGLTGGYTF	TGTGCCACCAGCGGTTTGACAGGGGGCTACACCTTC
NA	TRBV6-1	TRBJ1-1	many	13	CASRTTLGTEAFF	TGTGCCAGCAGGACGACCCTTGGGACTGAAGCTTTCTTT
NA	TRBV27	TRBJ2-7	many	14	CASSPSQGPYEQYF	TGTGCCAGCAGTCCCTCGCAGGGGCCCTACGAGCAGTACTTC
NA	TRBV5-1	TRBJ2-2	few	15	CASSFGWENTGELFF	TGCGCCAGCAGCTTTGGGTGGGAGAACACCGGGGAGCTGTTTTTT
TRBD1	TRBV12-3/TRBV12-4	TRBJ1-3	few	18	CASSLKILDRSSGNTIYF	TGTGCCAGCAGTTTAAAAATTTTGGACAGGTCCTCTGGAAACACCATATATTTT
TRBD1	TRBV15	TRBJ1-1	NA	16	CATSRPGQGMGTEAFF	TGTGCCACCAGCAGACCAGGACAGGGGATGGGCACTGAAGCTTTCTTT
TRBD2	TRBV20-1	TRBJ2-5	many	17	CSAWTSGRSLYKETQYF	TGCAGTGCATGGACTAGCGGGAGGTCTCTGTATAAAGAGACCCAGTACTTC
TRBD2	TRBV5-5	TRBJ2-5	many	17	CASSLLVGLAGGETQYF	TGTGCCAGCAGCTTGTTAGTAGGTCTAGCGGGAGGAGAGACCCAGTACTTC
NA	TRBV29-1	TRBJ1-5	NA	14	CSVGGVGSNQPQHF	TGCAGCGTTGGCGGGGTGGGGAGCAATCAGCCCCAGCATTTT
NA	TRBV6-1	TRBJ2-4	few	14	CATDRSPSEGIQYF	TGTGCCACCGACCGCTCCCCTAGTGAGGGCATTCAGTACTTC
NA	TRBV11-2	TRBJ2-2	many	17	CASSLGVTGDRAGELFF	TGTGCCAGCAGCTTAGGGGTAACAGGAGATCGAGCCGGGGAGCTGTTTTTT
NA	TRBV2	TRBJ2-1	many	11	CASRAGTGQFF	TGTGCCAGCAGAGCAGGGACTGGCCAGTTCTTC
NA	TRBV10-2	TRBJ2-7	few	15	CASSSPPGLQYEQYF	TGCGCCAGCTCTTCGCCCCCGGGACTGCAATACGAGCAGTACTTC
TRBD1	TRBV11-1	TRBJ2-7	NA	18	CASSLAVNTGVNLYEQYF	TGTGCCAGCAGCTTAGCGGTAAATACAGGGGTGAACCTCTACGAGCAGTACTTC